This T cell receptor (beta chain) was documented in a study of post-analysis software for immune sequencing data. Findings and limits, study-wide: The study found significantly lower normalized Chao1 diversity in multiple sclerosis patients than in controls. There were five TRBV segments more frequent in patients than controls, and TRBV5-6, TRBV5-1 and TRBV20-1 were among them.

Concerning this clonotype itself: Its antigen remains unknown.

V lost 5 bases, J lost 7 bases, and 10 bases stayed unmatched. Germline V gives CDR1 MNHEY, CDR2 SMNVEV (reference sequence). CDR3 length: 15 residues. Prepared TCR beta cDNA libraries contained unique molecular identifiers. TCRdb independently ran MiXCR on the PCR reads; one entry per CDR3 protein. The sample lists about 500,000 distinct CDR3 sequences; nearly 45% were seen once. Sequencing used blood. The TCR originated in a girl under 18 with multiple sclerosis. The chain combines TRBV27 with TRBJ1-5; 8 nucleotides agree with TRBD1. CDR3 sequence reads: CASSPEARGLQPQHF. The CDR3 bases are TGTGCCAGCAGTCCGGAGGCCAGGGGGCTCCAGCCCCAGCATTTT.